A single sample is the source of the 2 T cell receptor beta chains below, sequenced in a study of blood T cell repertoires in COVID-19. Only in-frame clones appear in the TCRdb table, and some are missing; sequencing was by immunoSEQ multiplex PCR. The table shows 200,000 to 250,000 clones, with around nine tenths occurring only once. The specimen sequenced was peripheral blood. The receptors were sampled from a woman under 30 who had recovered from COVID-19.

The chain uses TRBV5-1 and TRBJ2-1, with 11 positions matching TRBD1. The CDR3 runs 18 residues. V was pared by 4 bases and J by 0 bases, with 9 bases of the junction left unmatched. Germline V gene lookup returns CDR1 SGHRS and CDR2 YFSETQ. The CDR3 DNA sequence: TGCGCCAGCAGCCCTGGTCCGGGACAGGGGGTCTCCTACAATGAGCAGTTCTTC. Translating it yields CASSPGPGQGVSYNEQFF.

The V and J genes are TRBV10-3 and TRBJ2-2, with D possibly being TRBD1 (6 bases). Trimming took 11 bases from V and 6 from J, leaving 13 bases between them. Germline CDR1 reads ENHRY; CDR2 reads SYGVKD. The CDR3 covers 12 residues. CDR3 amino acids: CASGDNAGELFF. For the CDR3, the DNA is TGTGCCTCAGGGGATAACGCCGGGGAGCTGTTTTTT.